Sequencing of this T cell receptor (beta chain) was carried out in a study of T cell responses to AZD1222 COVID-19 vaccine. Background on the study: Second-dose intervals near 4 or 12 weeks were combined. Points from the study as a whole: The study found vaccine-associated CD4 TCRs spanning spike, dominant at 160-218 and 743-854. Seropositive AZD1222 recipients at baseline numbered only five or six. The donor cohort was predominantly white British with a female majority, and clonal diversity may have been underestimated.

Data came from immunoSEQ multiplex PCR; TCRdb stores just in-frame clones and leaves some out. The data show 150,000 or so clones, approximately 94% seen once. Of note for this clone: No antigen is known for it.

The V segment lost 6 bases and the J segment 4 bases; nucleotides outside the gene matches: 5. Germline lookup yields CDR1 MNHNY and CDR2 SVGAGI (reference sequence). The length of the CDR3 is 13 residues. This receptor was identified in an adult in good health. This chain connects TRBV6-6 to TRBJ1-2; 7 bases line up with TRBD1. This sample comprised peripheral blood, obtained on day 0 of AZD1222 vaccination. CDR3 amino acids: CASSPDRVYGYTF. For the CDR3, the DNA is TGTGCCAGCAGCCCCGACAGGGTCTATGGCTACACCTTC.